The next 6 T cell receptor beta chains were all read from a single sample in a study of CD8+CD57+ T cells in acquired aplastic anemia. Patients included in sequencing had previously demonstrated CD8+CD57+ cell expansion by flow cytometry. The template used for profiling TCR beta VDJ and CDR3 was genomic DNA. TCRdb recomputed calls from the reads with MiXCR, one row per CDR3 protein. The sample has around 130,000 distinct CDR3 sequences; about 50% are singletons. Sequenced sample: sorted CD4+, CD8+, or CD8+CD57+ T cells (not recorded which) from PBMCs. The receptors come from a human donor with aplastic anemia.

This chain joins TRBV28 and TRBJ2-1; TRBD2 agrees at 13 bases. Germline lookup yields CDR1 MDHEN and CDR2 SYDVKM. V gave up 3 bases and J gave up 6 bases; unmatched junction bases: 2. The CDR3 sequence is 15 residues long. This chain's CDR3 is CASSFRLAGGNEQFF. The CDR3 nucleotides read TGTGCCAGCAGTTTCCGACTAGCGGGAGGCAATGAGCAGTTCTTC.

The chain has TRBV6-1 and TRBJ2-7; 11 positions agree with TRBD1. Germline V gene lookup returns CDR1 MNHNS and CDR2 SASEGT. This CDR3 comprises 14 residues. The V segment lost 7 bases and the J segment 3 bases; nucleotides outside the gene matches: 5. CDR3 bases: TGTGCCAGCAAGGCGGGACAGGGGGGCTACGAGCAGTACTTC. As protein: CASKAGQGGYEQYF.

This chain uses TRBV27 with TRBJ1-6; D not resolved. Per the germline V gene, CDR1 is MNHEY and CDR2 is SMNVEV (reference sequence). CDR3 length: 14 residues. V was cut by 3 bases and J by 9 bases, with 12 bases left in between. CDR3 coding DNA: TGTGCCAGCAGTTTTATTAGGGAGGGTTCACCCCTCCACTTT. Translation gives CASSFIREGSPLHF.

A word on this clonotype: Here the CDR3 omits its conserved ending phenylalanine or tryptophan, so a read error is the likely source. The chain couples TRBV15 to TRBJ2-5, with D maybe TRBD1 (5 bases). Germline assignment: CDR1 LNHNV and CDR2 YYDKDF (reference sequence). V was shortened by 1 base and J by 11 bases, with 11 bases between the two germline ends. The CDR3 runs 12 residues. The CDR3 here is CATSRGQGRQYS. CDR3 bases: TGTGCCACCAGCAGAGGGCAGGGCCGACAGTACTCC.

CDR3 amino acids: CASSVAGVLAGSETQYF. The CDR3 DNA follows: TGTGCCAGCAGCGTAGCTGGAGTACTAGCGGGGTCTGAGACCCAGTACTTC. V gene TRBV9 combines with J gene TRBJ2-5; the match to TRBD2 covers 10 bases. The trim removed 0 bases at V and 5 bases at J, leaving 10 bases unmatched. The germline V gene has CDR1 SGDLS and CDR2 YYNGEE. CDR3 length: 17 residues.

The chain has TRBV19 and TRBJ2-1; the D is unclear. Trimming took off 3 bases at V and 2 bases at J, with 5 bases between the two ends. This CDR3 contains 13 residues. Germline CDR1 is LNHDA and CDR2 is SQIVND (reference sequence). The CDR3 protein is CASSIRAYNEQFF. CDR3 DNA: TGTGCCAGTAGTATCCGCGCCTACAATGAGCAGTTCTTC.